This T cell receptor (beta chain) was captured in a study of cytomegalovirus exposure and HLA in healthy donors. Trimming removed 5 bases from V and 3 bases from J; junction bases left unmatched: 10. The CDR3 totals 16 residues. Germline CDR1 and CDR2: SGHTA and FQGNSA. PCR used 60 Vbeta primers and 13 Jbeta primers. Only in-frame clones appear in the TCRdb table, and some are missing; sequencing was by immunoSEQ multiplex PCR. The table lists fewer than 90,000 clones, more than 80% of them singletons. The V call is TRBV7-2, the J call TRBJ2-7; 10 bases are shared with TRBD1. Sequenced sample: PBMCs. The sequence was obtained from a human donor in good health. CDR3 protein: CASSTLARTGGYEQYF. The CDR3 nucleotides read TGTGCCAGCAGCACCCTAGCGCGGACAGGGGGCTACGAGCAGTACTTC.